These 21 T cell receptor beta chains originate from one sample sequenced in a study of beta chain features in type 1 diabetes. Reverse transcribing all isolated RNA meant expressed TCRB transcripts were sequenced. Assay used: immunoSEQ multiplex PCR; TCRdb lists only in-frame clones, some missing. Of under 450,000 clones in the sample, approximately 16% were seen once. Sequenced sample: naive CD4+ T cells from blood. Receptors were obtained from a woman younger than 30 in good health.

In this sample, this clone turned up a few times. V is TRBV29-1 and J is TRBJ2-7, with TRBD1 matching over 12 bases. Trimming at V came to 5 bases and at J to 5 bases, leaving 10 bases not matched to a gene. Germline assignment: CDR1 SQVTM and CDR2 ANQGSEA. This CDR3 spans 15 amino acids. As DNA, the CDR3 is TGCAGCGTTTTCGGGACAGGGGGCTTTTTGGACGAGCAGTACTTC. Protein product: CSVFGTGGFLDEQYF.

CDR3 sequence (DNA): TGTGCCAGCTCACCTTTTACCGGGACTAGCGGGAGGGTGCAGTTCTTC. Its translation is CASSPFTGTSGRVQFF. The chain carries TRBV18 and TRBJ2-1; 16 positions match TRBD2. This CDR3 is built from 16 residues. Germline V gene data show CDR1 as KGHSH and CDR2 as LQKENI. J gave up 12 bases and V 3 bases, and 8 bases lay outside the gene matches.

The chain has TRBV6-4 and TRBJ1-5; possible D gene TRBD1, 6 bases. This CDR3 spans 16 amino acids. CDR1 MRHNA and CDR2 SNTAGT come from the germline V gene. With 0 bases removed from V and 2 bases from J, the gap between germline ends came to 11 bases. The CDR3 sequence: CASSDSQGFGNQPQHF. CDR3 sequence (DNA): TGTGCCAGCAGTGACTCACAGGGATTCGGCAATCAGCCCCAGCATTTT.

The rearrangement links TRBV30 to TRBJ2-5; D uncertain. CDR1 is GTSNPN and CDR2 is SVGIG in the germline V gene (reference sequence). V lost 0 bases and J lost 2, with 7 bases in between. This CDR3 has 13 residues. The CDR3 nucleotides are TGTGCCTGGAGTGTCAGGATTCAAGAGACCCAGTACTTC. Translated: CAWSVRIQETQYF. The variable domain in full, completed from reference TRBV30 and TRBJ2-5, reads SQTIHQWPATLVQPVGSPLSLECTVEGTSNPNLYWYRQAAGRGLQLLFYSVGIGQISSEVPQNLSASRPQDRQFILSSKKLLLSDSGFYLCAWSVRIQETQYFGPGTRLLVL.

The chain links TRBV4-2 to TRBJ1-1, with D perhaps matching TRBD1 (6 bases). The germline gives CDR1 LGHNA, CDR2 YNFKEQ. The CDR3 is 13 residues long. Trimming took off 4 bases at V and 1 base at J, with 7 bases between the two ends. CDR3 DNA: TGTGCCAGCAGCCGACAGGAGAACACTGAAGCTTTCTTT. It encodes CASSRQENTEAFF.

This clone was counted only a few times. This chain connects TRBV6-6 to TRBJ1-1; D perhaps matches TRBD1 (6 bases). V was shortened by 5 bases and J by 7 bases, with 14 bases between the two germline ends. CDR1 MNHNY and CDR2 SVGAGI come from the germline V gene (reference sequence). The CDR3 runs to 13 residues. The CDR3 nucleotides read TGTGCCAGCAGTCCCGCAACAGGGTTTGAAGCTTTCTTT. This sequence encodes CASSPATGFEAFF.

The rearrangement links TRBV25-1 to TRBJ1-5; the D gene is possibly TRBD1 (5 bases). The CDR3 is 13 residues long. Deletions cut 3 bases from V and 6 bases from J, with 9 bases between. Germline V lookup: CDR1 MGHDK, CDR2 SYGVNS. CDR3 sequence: CASSDRESQPQHF. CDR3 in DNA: TGTGCCAGCAGTGACAGGGAAAGTCAGCCCCAGCATTTT.

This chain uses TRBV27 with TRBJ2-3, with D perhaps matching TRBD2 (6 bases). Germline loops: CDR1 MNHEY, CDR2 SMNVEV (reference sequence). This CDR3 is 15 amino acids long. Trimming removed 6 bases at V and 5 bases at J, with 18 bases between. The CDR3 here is CASSRWGTGEDTQYF. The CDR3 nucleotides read TGTGCCAGCAGCCGCTGGGGGACGGGGGAAGATACGCAGTATTTT.

The CDR3 loop is CASSLGAGRPQHF. As DNA, the CDR3 is TGTGCCAGCAGCTTAGGGGCGGGCCGGCCCCAGCATTTT. This chain connects TRBV7-9 to TRBJ1-5; unclear D gene. The CDR3 is 13 residues long. Between the trimmed V and J ends, which lost 1 base and 9 bases, there was a span of 10 bases. Germline V gene sequence: CDR1 SEHNR, CDR2 FQNEAQ (reference sequence).

The CDR3 bases are TGTGCCAGCAGCCAGCGGGAGGGGGCCTACGAGCAGTACTTC. This codes for CASSQREGAYEQYF. V is TRBV7-2 and J is TRBJ2-7, with 10 nucleotides matching TRBD2. This CDR3 spans 14 amino acids. Trimming took 5 bases from V and 2 from J; bases not matched to a gene: 3. Germline V CDR1 and CDR2: SGHTA, FQGNSA. Drawing the rest from reference TRBV7-2 and TRBJ2-7, the complete variable domain is GAGVSQSPSNKVTEKGKDVELRCDPISGHTALYWYRQSLGQGLEFLIYFQGNSAPDKSGLPSDRFSAERTGGSVSTLTIQRTQQEDSAVYLCASSQREGAYEQYFGPGTRLTVT.

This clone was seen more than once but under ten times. Written as DNA, the CDR3 is TGTGCCAGCAGCGGGAACCAGAAGACAGGGAGGAGGGCAGATACGCAGTATTTT. Its translation is CASSGNQKTGRRADTQYF. V is TRBV7-9 and J is TRBJ2-3; D might be TRBD1 (7 bases). Germline V CDR1 and CDR2: SEHNR, FQNEAQ (reference sequence). V shed 5 bases and J shed 4 bases, with 25 bases lying between them. The CDR3 length is 18 residues.

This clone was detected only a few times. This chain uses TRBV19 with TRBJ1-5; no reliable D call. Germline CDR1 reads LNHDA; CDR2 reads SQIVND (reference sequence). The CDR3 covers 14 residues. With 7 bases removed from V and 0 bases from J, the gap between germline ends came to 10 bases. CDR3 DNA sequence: TGTGCCAGTATGGAGATTCTTAGCAATCAGCCCCAGCATTTT. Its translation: CASMEILSNQPQHF.

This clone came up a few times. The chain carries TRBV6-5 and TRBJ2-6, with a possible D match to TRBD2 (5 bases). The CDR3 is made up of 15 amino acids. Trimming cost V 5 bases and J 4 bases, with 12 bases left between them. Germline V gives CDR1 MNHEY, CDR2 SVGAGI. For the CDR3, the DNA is TGTGCCAGCAGTGGACTTTCCAGAGGGGCCAACGTCCTGACTTTC. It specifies CASSGLSRGANVLTF.

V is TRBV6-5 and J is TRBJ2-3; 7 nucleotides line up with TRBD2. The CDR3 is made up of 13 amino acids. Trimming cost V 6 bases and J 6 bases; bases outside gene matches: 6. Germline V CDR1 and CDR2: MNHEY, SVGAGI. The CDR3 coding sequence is TGTGCCAGCAGCGGACTAGTAGCCGATACGCAGTATTTT. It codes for CASSGLVADTQYF.

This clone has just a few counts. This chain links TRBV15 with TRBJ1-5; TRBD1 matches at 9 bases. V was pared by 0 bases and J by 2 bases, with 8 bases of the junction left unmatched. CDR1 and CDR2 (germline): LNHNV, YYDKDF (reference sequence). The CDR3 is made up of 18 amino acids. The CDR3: CATSRDPTGGDGNQPQHF. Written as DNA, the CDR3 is TGTGCCACCAGCAGAGACCCTACAGGGGGCGATGGCAATCAGCCCCAGCATTTT.

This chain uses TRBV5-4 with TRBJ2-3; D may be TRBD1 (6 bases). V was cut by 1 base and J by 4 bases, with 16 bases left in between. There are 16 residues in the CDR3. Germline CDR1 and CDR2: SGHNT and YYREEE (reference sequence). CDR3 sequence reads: CASSLNRDIVADTQYF. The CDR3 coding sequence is TGTGCCAGCAGCTTGAACAGGGATATTGTGGCAGATACGCAGTATTTT.

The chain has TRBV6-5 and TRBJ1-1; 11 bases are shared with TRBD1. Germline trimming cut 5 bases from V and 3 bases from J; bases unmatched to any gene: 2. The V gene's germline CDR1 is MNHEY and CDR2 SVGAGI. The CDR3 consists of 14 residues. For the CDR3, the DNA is TGTGCCAGCAGTCCGGACAGGGGGCACACTGAAGCTTTCTTT. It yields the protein CASSPDRGHTEAFF.

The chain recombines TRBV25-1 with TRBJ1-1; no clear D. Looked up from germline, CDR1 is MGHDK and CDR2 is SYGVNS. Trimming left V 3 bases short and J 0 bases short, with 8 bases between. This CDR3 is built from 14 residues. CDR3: CASSDAQLNTEAFF. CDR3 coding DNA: TGTGCCAGCAGTGATGCACAGCTGAACACTGAAGCTTTCTTT.

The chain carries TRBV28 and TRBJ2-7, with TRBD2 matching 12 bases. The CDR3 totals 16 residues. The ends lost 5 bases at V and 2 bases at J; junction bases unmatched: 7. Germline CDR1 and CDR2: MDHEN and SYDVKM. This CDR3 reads CASSPRLAGVAYEQYF. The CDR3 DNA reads TGTGCCAGCAGTCCTCGACTAGCGGGAGTCGCCTACGAGCAGTACTTC.

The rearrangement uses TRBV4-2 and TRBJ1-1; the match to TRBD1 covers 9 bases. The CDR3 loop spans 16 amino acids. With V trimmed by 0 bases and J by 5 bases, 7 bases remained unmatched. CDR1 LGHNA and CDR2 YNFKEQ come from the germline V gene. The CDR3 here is CASSQEVNRGLTEAFF. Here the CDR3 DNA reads TGTGCCAGCAGCCAAGAGGTCAACAGGGGGCTTACTGAAGCTTTCTTT.

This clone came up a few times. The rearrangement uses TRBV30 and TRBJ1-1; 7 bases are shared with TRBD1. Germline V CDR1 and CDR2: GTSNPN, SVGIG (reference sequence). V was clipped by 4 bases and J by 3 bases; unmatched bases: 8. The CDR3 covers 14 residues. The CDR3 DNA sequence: TGTGCCTGGACGCCAGGGGGGACGTACACTGAAGCTTTCTTT. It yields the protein CAWTPGGTYTEAFF.